This T cell receptor (beta chain) was documented in a study of cytomegalovirus exposure and HLA in healthy donors. For this clone: Its antigen remains unknown.

CDR3 size: 14 residues. The germline V gene has CDR1 MNHEY and CDR2 SVGAGI. Trimming removed 0 bases from V and 7 bases from J; junction bases left unmatched: 3. General study points: It was 150 to 200 TCR beta chains that were listed as cytomegalovirus-associated. Immune exposure information comprised only CMV serostatus.

PCR involved 60 Vbeta and 13 Jbeta primers. Original handling: The count from a later analysis was 65 million to 90 million unique TCR beta chains, some 10 million of them shared. Assay: immunoSEQ multiplex PCR; the TCRdb copy retains only in-frame clones and omits some. D and trimming were read from the DNA, whereas the V and J calls and clone size are those reported in that table. The data hold around 200,000 clones, with approximately 84% observed a single time. The sequence derives from a woman aged 35 to 49 in good health and CMV-seronegative. V usage is TRBV6-5 and J usage is TRBJ1-1, with 9 bases fitting TRBD1. The sequenced material came from PBMCs. The CDR3 reads CASSYSGQGSEAFF. DNA of the CDR3: TGTGCCAGCAGTTACTCGGGACAGGGTAGTGAAGCTTTCTTT.